This T cell receptor beta chain was identified during a study of technical replicates of blood from several donors. Profiling relied on immunoSEQ multiplex PCR, and the TCRdb table lists in-frame clones only, not all of them. The sample includes around 80,000 clones, 95% to 98% of them seen just once. The germline V gene encodes CDR1 SGDLS and CDR2 YYNGEE. Trimming took 0 bases from V and 8 from J, leaving 15 bases between them. This CDR3 spans 15 amino acids. Sequencing was performed on T cells isolated from PBMCs. The chain couples TRBV9 to TRBJ2-1; TRBD2 might be the D (5 bases). The receptor comes from a human donor in good health. CDR3 protein: CASSVEAVPNHEQFF. CDR3 nucleotide sequence: TGTGCCAGCAGCGTAGAAGCGGTCCCGAACCATGAGCAGTTCTTC. The whole variable domain, filled in from reference TRBV9 and TRBJ2-1, reads DSGVTQTPKHLITATGQRVTLRCSPRSGDLSVYWYQQSLDQGLQFLIQYYNGEERAKGNILERFSAQQFPDLHSELNLSSLELGDSALYFCASSVEAVPNHEQFFGPGTRLTVL.